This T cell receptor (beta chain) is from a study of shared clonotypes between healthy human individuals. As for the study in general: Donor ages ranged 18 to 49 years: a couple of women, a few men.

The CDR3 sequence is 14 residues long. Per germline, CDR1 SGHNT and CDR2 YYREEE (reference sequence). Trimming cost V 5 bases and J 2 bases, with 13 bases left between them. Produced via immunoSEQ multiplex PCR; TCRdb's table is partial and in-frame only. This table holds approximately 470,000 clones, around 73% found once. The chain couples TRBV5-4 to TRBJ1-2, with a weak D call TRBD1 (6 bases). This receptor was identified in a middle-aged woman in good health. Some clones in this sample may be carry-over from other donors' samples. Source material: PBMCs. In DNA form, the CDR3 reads TGTGCCAGCAGTAGCCGCGGACAGAACTATGGCTACACCTTC. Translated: CASSSRGQNYGYTF.